The entry that follows covers one T cell receptor (beta chain) sequence. The antigen is unknown. A read error may account for a junction end that differs from germline. Sample-barcoded 5' priming and a J-beta primer mix drove a second PCR of about 6 to 11 cycles. TCRdb re-called the 5' RACE reads with MiXCR, one entry per CDR3 protein. Of about a million distinct CDR3 sequences in the sample, roughly two fifths were seen once. The V gene's germline CDR1 is SGHRS and CDR2 YFSETQ. This CDR3 has 12 residues. The entry originates in a study of blood T cells in healthy people across ages. The study's findings and limits: Per million T cells, the diversity of TCR beta decreased roughly linearly as age advanced.

This clonotype originated in a young man in good health. The chain carries TRBV5-1 and TRBJ2-1; D remains unclear. Sequencing was performed on blood. Here the CDR3 DNA reads TGCGCCAGCAGTTACAGCATCAATGAGCAGGTCTTC. Protein product: CASSYSINEQVF.